This T cell receptor (beta chain) is drawn from a study of T cell repertoires in aging, cancer and after chemotherapy. Rearranged V-D-J TRB sequences were amplified with a mixed TRB-A/B primer pool. TCRdb fed the multiplex PCR reads into MiXCR, producing one record per CDR3 protein. The sample has 1,000 or so distinct CDR3 sequences; roughly 20% are singletons. The template was genomic DNA from peripheral blood, not RNA. This clonotype was observed a handful of times. From germline, CDR1 is MRHNA and CDR2 SNTAGT. J lost 3 bases, V lost 3 bases, and 8 bases had no gene match. The CDR3 has 16 residues. This TCR derives from a human donor with a solid tumor. Material: blood. The V gene is TRBV6-4, the J gene TRBJ2-1; 7 nucleotides match TRBD1. CDR3 region: CASSEGSGTDYNEQFF. For the CDR3, the DNA is TGTGCCAGCAGTGAGGGCTCCGGGACAGACTACAATGAGCAGTTCTTC.